These 12 T cell receptor beta chains originate from one sample sequenced in a study of blood T cells in healthy people across ages. With a J-beta primer mix and a sample-barcoded 5' primer, a second PCR ran 7 to 11 cycles. One entry per CDR3 protein results from TCRdb running MiXCR on the 5' RACE reads. The data contain hundreds of thousands of distinct CDR3 sequences, around two fifths of them singletons. Sequencing was performed on blood. The receptors derive from a man older than 75 in good health.

The chain combines TRBV15 with TRBJ2-1; TRBD1 matches 8 bases. CDR1 is LNHNV, CDR2 YYDKDF, per germline (reference sequence). This CDR3 has 15 residues. V dropped 2 bases and J dropped 15; count of bases not matched to a gene: 15. Written as DNA, the CDR3 is TGTGCCACCAGCAGAAGGTTGTTTACGACAGGGGCTTTGTTCTTC. This sequence encodes CATSRRLFTTGALFF.

The rearrangement links TRBV7-2 to TRBJ2-5, with 10 bases identical to TRBD2. This CDR3 spans 17 amino acids. Germline-derived CDR1 and CDR2 are SGHTA and FQGNSA. V shed 4 bases and J 1 base; nucleotides not matched to a gene: 9. Here the CDR3 reads CASSSLSGGAGQETQYF. The CDR3 DNA is TGTGCCAGCAGCTCTCTGAGCGGGGGGGCCGGCCAAGAGACCCAGTACTTC.

This rearrangement joins TRBV5-1 to TRBJ2-3; TRBD2 might be the D (6 bases). This CDR3 comprises 16 residues. Trimming took off 3 bases at V and 5 bases at J, with 19 bases between the two ends. CDR1 and CDR2 from the germline V gene are SGHRS and YFSETQ. The CDR3 loop is CASSSLSGAPQDTQYF. CDR3 nucleotide sequence: TGCGCCAGCAGCTCATTGTCGGGAGCCCCCCAAGATACGCAGTATTTT.

V and J are TRBV20-1 and TRBJ2-5; 8 bases align to TRBD2. This CDR3 has 13 residues. Trimming at V came to 3 bases and at J to 4 bases, leaving 4 bases not matched to a gene. Germline lookup yields CDR1 DFQATT and CDR2 SNEGSKA (reference sequence). Written as DNA, the CDR3 is TGCAGTGCTAGCGGGGGGGCCGCAGAGACCCAGTACTTC. This sequence encodes CSASGGAAETQYF.

The chain is built from TRBV4-3 and TRBJ2-2, with 9 nucleotides matching TRBD2. V lost 5 bases, J lost 4 bases, and 8 bases stayed unmatched. CDR1 and CDR2 from the germline V gene are LGHNA and YSLEER. CDR3 length: 16 residues. The CDR3 spells CASSTRASGATGELFF. The DNA of the CDR3 is TGCGCCAGCAGCACCCGGGCTAGCGGGGCCACCGGGGAGCTGTTTTTT.

On this clonotype: Being one base from a much bigger clone, this may be a read error. The J gene is TRBJ2-7, the V gene TRBV6-6; maybe TRBD2 (6 bases). The CDR3 has 15 residues. CDR1 and CDR2 (germline): MNHNY, SVGAGI (reference sequence). The CDR3 nucleotides are TGTACCAGCAGTGACCCGCAGGAGGGCTCCTACGAGCAGTACTTC. It yields the protein CTSSDPQEGSYEQYF.

This clonotype came up once. The gene calls are TRBV7-2 and TRBJ2-7; 8 bases align to TRBD1. Germline V gene lookup returns CDR1 SGHTA and CDR2 FQGNSA. V lost 5 bases, J lost 7 bases, and 19 bases stayed unmatched. This CDR3 has 17 amino acids. The CDR3 spells CASSPNTGGLSYNEQYF. Written as DNA, the CDR3 is TGTGCCAGCAGCCCTAACACAGGGGGGCTATCCTACAATGAGCAGTACTTC.

This clonotype was found once. A junction end diverges from the germline sequence, so it may reflect a read error. The chain recombines TRBV3-1 with TRBJ2-7, with a weak D call TRBD2 (7 bases). The CDR3 spans 14 residues. CDR1 is LGHDT, CDR2 YNNKEL, per germline (reference sequence). The DNA for the CDR3 is TGTGCTAGCAGCCGTTTAGGGGGGGGCAACGAGCAGTACTTC. It encodes CASSRLGGGNEQYF.

Concerning this clonotype: One base away lies a much larger clone, so this may be a sequencing read error. This sequence joins TRBV10-3 and TRBJ1-2; 12 nucleotides match TRBD1. Trimming took 10 bases from V and 6 from J; bases not matched to a gene: 9. The CDR3 is 14 amino acids. Germline CDR1 is ENHRY and CDR2 is SYGVKD. CDR3: CATSPGQGADGYTF. In nucleotides, the CDR3 is TGTGCCACCAGCCCGGGACAGGGGGCCGATGGCTACACCTTC.

This clonotype has only a few counts. The CDR3 reads CSARPDNYGYTF. The CDR3 region has the DNA TGCAGTGCTAGACCCGATAACTATGGCTACACCTTC. The rearrangement joins TRBV20-1 to TRBJ1-2; D gene unclear. The CDR3 covers 12 residues. CDR1 and CDR2 from the germline V gene are DFQATT and SNEGSKA (reference sequence). V was clipped by 2 bases and J by 1 base, with 5 bases between them.

The CDR3 nucleotides are TGCAGCGTTGATGTGGGCAGGGGCACTGAAGCTTTCTTT. This encodes CSVDVGRGTEAFF. This rearrangement joins TRBV29-1 to TRBJ1-1, with D perhaps TRBD1 (6 bases). Germline loops: CDR1 SQVTM, CDR2 ANQGSEA. The V gene lost 3 bases and the J gene lost 4 bases, with 12 bases spanning the gap. This CDR3 comprises 13 residues.

A word on this clonotype: The junction departs from germline at one end; a sequencing error may be responsible. The chain recombines TRBV7-8 with TRBJ1-1, with no clear D. The CDR3 has 15 residues. Germline V gives CDR1 SGHVS, CDR2 FQNEAQ. CDR3 nucleotides: TGTGCCAGCAGCAAAAAGGTCCAGCAGAACACTGGAGCTTTCTTT. This encodes CASSKKVQQNTGAFF.